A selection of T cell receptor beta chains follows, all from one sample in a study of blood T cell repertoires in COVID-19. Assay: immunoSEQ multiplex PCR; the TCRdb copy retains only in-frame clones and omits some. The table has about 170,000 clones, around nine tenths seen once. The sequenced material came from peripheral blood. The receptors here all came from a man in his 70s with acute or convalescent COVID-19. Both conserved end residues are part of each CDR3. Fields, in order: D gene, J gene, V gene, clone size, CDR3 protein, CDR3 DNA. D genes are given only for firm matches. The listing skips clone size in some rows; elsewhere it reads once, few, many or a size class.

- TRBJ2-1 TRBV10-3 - CAISELGTNGLEQFF TGTGCCATCAGTGAACTAGGCACTAATGGATTAGAGCAGTTCTTC
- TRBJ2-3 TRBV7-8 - CASSLRVRYDTDTQYF TGTGCCAGCAGCTTACGCGTTCGGTACGACACAGATACGCAGTATTTT
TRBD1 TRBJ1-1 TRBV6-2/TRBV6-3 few CASSPQGANTEAFF TGTGCCAGCAGTCCACAGGGGGCGAACACTGAAGCTTTCTTT
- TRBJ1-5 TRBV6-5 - CASTRRGGNQPQHF TGTGCCAGCACGCGGAGGGGAGGGAATCAGCCCCAGCATTTT
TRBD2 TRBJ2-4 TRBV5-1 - CASSAYLAGGLAKNIQYF TGCGCCAGCAGCGCCTATCTAGCGGGAGGACTAGCCAAAAACATTCAGTACTTC
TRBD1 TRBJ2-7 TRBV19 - CASSRAGGYEQYF TGTGCCAGTAGTAGGGCAGGGGGCTACGAGCAGTACTTC
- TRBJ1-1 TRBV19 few CASSIIAGSEAFF TGTGCCAGTAGTATAATCGCCGGGTCTGAAGCTTTCTTT
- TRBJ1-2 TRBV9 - CASSMRGGQGSYGYTF TGTGCCAGCAGCATGAGGGGAGGTCAGGGCTCTTATGGCTACACCTTC
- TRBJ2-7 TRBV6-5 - CASRSGTPYEQYF TGTGCCAGTAGATCCGGGACACCCTACGAGCAGTACTTC
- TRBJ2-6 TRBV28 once CASTRRGAAFSGANVLTF TGTGCCAGCACGCGGCGCGGGGCAGCATTCTCTGGGGCCAACGTCCTGACTTTC
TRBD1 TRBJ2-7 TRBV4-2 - CASSLRDRGSYEQYF TGTGCCAGCAGCCTCCGGGACAGGGGATCCTACGAGCAGTACTTC
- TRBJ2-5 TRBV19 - CASSILGVETQYF TGTGCCAGTAGTATCCTAGGGGTGGAGACCCAGTACTTC
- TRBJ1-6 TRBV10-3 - CAISETQNSPLHF TGTGCCATCAGTGAGACCCAGAATTCACCCCTCCACTTT
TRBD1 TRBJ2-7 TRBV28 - CASRLTGSFYEQYF TGTGCCAGCAGATTGACAGGGAGTTTCTACGAGCAGTACTTC
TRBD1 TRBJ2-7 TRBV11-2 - CASSPRTGDEQYF TGTGCCAGCAGCCCTCGGACAGGGGACGAGCAGTACTTC
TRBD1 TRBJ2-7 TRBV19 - CASSHGQGRRAEQYF TGTGCCAGTAGCCACGGACAGGGTAGGAGGGCCGAGCAGTACTTC
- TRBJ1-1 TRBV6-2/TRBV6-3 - CASSSQANTEAFF TGTGCCAGCAGTTCACAGGCGAACACTGAAGCTTTCTTT
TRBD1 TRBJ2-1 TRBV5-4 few CASSSGTGAYEQFF TGTGCCAGCAGTTCCGGGACAGGGGCCTATGAGCAGTTCTTC
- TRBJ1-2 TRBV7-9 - CASSPRGGGNGYTF TGTGCCAGCAGCCCCCGGGGTGGAGGGAATGGCTACACCTTC
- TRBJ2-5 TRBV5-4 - CASSLRRQDETQYF TGTGCCAGCAGCCTGAGGCGACAGGATGAGACCCAGTACTTC
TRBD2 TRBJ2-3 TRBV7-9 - CASSFSTSGSADTQYF TGTGCCAGCAGCTTTTCGACTAGCGGGAGCGCAGATACGCAGTATTTT
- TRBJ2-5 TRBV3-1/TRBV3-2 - CASSQGLPAETQYF TGTGCCAGCAGCCAAGGACTCCCGGCAGAGACCCAGTACTTC
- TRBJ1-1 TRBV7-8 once CASSLTSPGIEAFF TGTGCCAGCAGCCTTACGTCACCCGGGATTGAAGCTTTCTTT
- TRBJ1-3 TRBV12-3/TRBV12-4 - CASQRQSGNTIYF TGTGCCAGCCAGAGACAATCTGGAAACACCATATATTTT
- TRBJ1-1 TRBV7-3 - CASSHIGTLTEAFF TGTGCCAGCAGCCACATAGGGACACTCACTGAAGCTTTCTTT
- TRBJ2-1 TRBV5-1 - CASSFYTYNEQFF TGCGCCAGCAGCTTCTATACTTACAATGAGCAGTTCTTC
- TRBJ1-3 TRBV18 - CASSPQQVIPGNTIYF TGTGCCAGCTCACCACAACAGGTCATACCTGGAAACACCATATATTTT
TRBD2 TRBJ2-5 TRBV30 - CAWTSGGTQYF TGTGCCTGGACTAGCGGGGGGACCCAGTACTTC
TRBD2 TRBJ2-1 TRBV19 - CASSGTSGRPGNEQFF TGTGCCAGTAGTGGTACTAGCGGGAGGCCGGGGAATGAGCAGTTCTTC
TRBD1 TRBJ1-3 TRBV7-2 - CASSRNRGPYSGNTIYF TGTGCCAGCAGCCGGAACAGGGGCCCTTACTCTGGAAACACCATATATTTT
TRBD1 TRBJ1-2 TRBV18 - CASSQDRVYGYTF TGTGCCAGCTCACAAGACAGGGTTTATGGCTACACCTTC
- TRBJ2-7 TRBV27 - CASSIMPRYEQYF TGTGCCAGCAGTATTATGCCCAGGTACGAACAGTACTTC
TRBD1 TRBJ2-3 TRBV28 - CASPDRATDTQYF TGTGCCAGCCCCGACAGGGCGACAGATACGCAGTATTTT
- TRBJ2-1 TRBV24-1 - CATSALSGRGGPSLFF TGTGCCACCAGTGCCCTCAGTGGGAGGGGGGGCCCGTCTTTGTTCTTC
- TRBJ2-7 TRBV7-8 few CASSRGGDEQYF TGTGCCAGCAGCCGTGGGGGCGACGAGCAGTACTTC
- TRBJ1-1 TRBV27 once CALGENRLAFF TGTGCCCTCGGTGAAAACAGGTTGGCTTTCTTT
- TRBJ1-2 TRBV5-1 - CASSLEAGGGVNYGYTF TGCGCCAGCAGCTTGGAAGCGGGCGGGGGAGTTAACTATGGCTACACCTTC
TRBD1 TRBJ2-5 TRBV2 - CASRPGGMVGTQYF TGTGCCAGCAGACCAGGGGGTATGGTGGGGACCCAGTACTTC
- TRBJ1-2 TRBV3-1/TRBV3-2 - CASSQGTDTTNYGYTF TGTGCCAGCAGCCAAGGGACGGACACCACTAACTATGGCTACACCTTC
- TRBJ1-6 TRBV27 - CASAFGDILHF TGTGCCAGCGCCTTCGGGGACATCCTCCACTTT
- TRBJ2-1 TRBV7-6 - CASGRSSYNEQFF TGTGCCAGCGGAAGGAGCTCCTACAATGAGCAGTTCTTC
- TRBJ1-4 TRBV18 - CASSPGGYDEKLFF TGTGCCAGCTCACCAGGGGGCTACGATGAAAAACTGTTTTTT
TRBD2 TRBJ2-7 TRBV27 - CASSLVGGAYEQYF TGTGCCAGCAGTTTAGTCGGGGGGGCTTACGAGCAGTACTTC
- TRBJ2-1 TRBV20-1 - CSARVGIKQFF TGCAGTGCTAGAGTCGGGATTAAGCAGTTCTTC
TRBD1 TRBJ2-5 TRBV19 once CASQGALGTQETQYF TGTGCCAGCCAGGGGGCTTTGGGGACACAAGAGACCCAGTACTTC
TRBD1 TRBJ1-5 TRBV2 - CASSLDRAGNQPQHF TGTGCCAGCAGTTTAGACAGGGCTGGCAATCAGCCCCAGCATTTT
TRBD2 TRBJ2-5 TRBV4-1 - CASSQLGGQETQYF TGCGCCAGCAGCCAACTCGGGGGGCAAGAGACCCAGTACTTC
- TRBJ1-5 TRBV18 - CASSTYSNQPQHF TGTGCCAGCTCAACTTATAGCAATCAGCCCCAGCATTTT
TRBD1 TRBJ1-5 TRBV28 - CASSFYTGGGDQPQHF TGTGCCAGCAGTTTCTACACAGGGGGAGGGGATCAGCCCCAGCATTTT
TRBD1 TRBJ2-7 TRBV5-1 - CASSSPNRGSYEQYF TGCGCCAGCAGCTCCCCTAACAGGGGCTCCTACGAGCAGTACTTC